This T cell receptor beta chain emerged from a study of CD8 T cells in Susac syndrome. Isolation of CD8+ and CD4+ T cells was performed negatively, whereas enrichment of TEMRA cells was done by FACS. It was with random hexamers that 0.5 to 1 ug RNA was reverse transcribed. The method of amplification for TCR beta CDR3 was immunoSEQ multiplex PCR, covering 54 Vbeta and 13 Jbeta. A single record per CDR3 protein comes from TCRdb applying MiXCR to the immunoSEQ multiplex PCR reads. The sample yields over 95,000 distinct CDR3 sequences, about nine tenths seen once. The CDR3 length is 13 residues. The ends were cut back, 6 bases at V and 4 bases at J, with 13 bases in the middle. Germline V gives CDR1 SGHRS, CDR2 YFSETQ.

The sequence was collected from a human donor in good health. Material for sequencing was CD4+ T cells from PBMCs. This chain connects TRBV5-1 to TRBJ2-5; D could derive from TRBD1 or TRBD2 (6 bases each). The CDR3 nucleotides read TGCGCCAGCACCGGGGGCTTCAGAGAGACCCAGTACTTC. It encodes CASTGGFRETQYF.